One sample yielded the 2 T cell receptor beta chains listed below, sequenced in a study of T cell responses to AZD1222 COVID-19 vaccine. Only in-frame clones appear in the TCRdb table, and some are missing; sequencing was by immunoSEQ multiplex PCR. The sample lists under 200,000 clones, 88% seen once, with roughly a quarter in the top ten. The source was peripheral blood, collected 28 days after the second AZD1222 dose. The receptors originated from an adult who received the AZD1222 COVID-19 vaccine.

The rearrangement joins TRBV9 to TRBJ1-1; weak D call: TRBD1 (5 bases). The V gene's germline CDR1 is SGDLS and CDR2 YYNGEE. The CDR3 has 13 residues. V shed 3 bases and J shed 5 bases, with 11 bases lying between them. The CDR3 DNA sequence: TGTGCCAGCAGCGCAGGGTCGGGTACTGAAGCTTTCTTT. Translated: CASSAGSGTEAFF.

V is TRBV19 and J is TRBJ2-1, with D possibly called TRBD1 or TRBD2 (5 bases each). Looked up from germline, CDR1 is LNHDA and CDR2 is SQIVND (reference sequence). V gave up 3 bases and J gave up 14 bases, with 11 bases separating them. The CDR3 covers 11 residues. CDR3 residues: CASSMGRSEFF. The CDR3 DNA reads TGTGCCAGTAGTATGGGACGTTCGGAGTTCTTC.